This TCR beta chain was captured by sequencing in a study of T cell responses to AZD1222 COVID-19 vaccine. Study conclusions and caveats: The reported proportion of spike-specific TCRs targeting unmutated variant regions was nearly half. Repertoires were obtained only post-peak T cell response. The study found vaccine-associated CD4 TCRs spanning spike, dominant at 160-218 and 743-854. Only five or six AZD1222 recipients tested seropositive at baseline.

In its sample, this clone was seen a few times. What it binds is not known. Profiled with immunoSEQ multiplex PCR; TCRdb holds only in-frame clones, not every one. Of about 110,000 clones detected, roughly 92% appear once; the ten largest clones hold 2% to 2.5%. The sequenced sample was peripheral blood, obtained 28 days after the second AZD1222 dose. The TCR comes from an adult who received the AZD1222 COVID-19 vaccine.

The CDR3 is CASSQGRGRLGEQYF. The DNA for the CDR3 is TGTGCCAGCAGCCAAGGACGAGGACGGCTCGGCGAGCAGTACTTC. The chain joins TRBV4-2 to TRBJ2-7; D call uncertain. Trimming shortened V by 1 base and J by 6 bases, and 16 bases separated the two germline ends. CDR3 size: 15 residues. Germline loops: CDR1 LGHNA, CDR2 YNFKEQ.